A single sample gave rise to the 25 T cell receptor beta chains below, sequenced in a study of T-cell reconstitution after alpha-beta-depleted transplantation in children. It was with unique molecular identifiers that the TCRbeta library was prepared. A single record per CDR3 protein comes from TCRdb applying MiXCR to the PCR reads. In the table there are approximately 420,000 distinct CDR3 sequences, 9.5% to 13% of which are singletons. The specimen was PBMCs from the stem cell graft donor, collected from the stem cell graft. All receptors come from a human donor who donated a stem cell graft to a child with acute myeloid leukemia.

The genes are TRBV5-1 and TRBJ2-6, with 9 bases that match TRBD2. J was trimmed by 1 base and V by 6 bases; bases with no gene match: 8. The CDR3 has 17 amino acids. Germline CDR1 is SGHRS and CDR2 is YFSETQ. CDR3 in DNA: TGCGCCAGCACCCAACTAGCGGGTACATCTGGGGCCAACGTCCTGACTTTC. Its protein product is CASTQLAGTSGANVLTF.

This clonotype was seen a few times. The V call is TRBV5-1, the J call TRBJ1-5; 8 nucleotides line up with TRBD1. The CDR3 is made up of 16 amino acids. The ends lost 6 bases at V and 1 base at J; junction bases unmatched: 9. Germline V gene sequence: CDR1 SGHRS, CDR2 YFSETQ. The CDR3 loop is CASNGQGGLSNQPQHF. The CDR3 nucleotides are TGCGCCAGCAATGGACAGGGAGGTTTAAGCAATCAGCCCCAGCATTTT.

The table lists this clonotype with many counts. The chain has TRBV30 and TRBJ1-3; maybe TRBD1 (5 bases). V lost 3 bases and J 1 base, leaving 13 bases between the germline ends. The V gene's germline CDR1 is GTSNPN and CDR2 SVGIG (reference sequence). The CDR3 is 15 residues long. The CDR3 region is CAWSRDSGSGNTIYF. CDR3 DNA: TGTGCCTGGAGCCGGGACTCAGGGTCTGGAAACACCATATATTTT.

Only a few counts were recorded for this clonotype. This chain uses TRBV9 with TRBJ2-5; a possible D gene is TRBD1 (6 bases). The CDR3 loop spans 16 amino acids. CDR1 is SGDLS, CDR2 YYNGEE, per germline. The ends were cut back, 0 bases at V and 4 bases at J, with 16 bases in the middle. The CDR3 loop is CASSVGQVPTLETQYF. The CDR3 bases are TGTGCCAGCAGCGTAGGACAGGTCCCCACCTTAGAGACCCAGTACTTC.

The sample holds a few counts of this clonotype. V gene TRBV4-1 combines with J gene TRBJ1-1; 7 bases line up with TRBD1. The trim removed 4 bases at V and 3 bases at J, leaving 8 bases unmatched. Germline lookup yields CDR1 MGHRA and CDR2 YSYEKL. This CDR3 has 15 amino acids. DNA of the CDR3: TGCGCCAGCAGCCCCCTACGGGACAGATACACTGAAGCTTTCTTT. The encoded protein is CASSPLRDRYTEAFF.

The rearrangement links TRBV20-1 to TRBJ2-3; D might be TRBD1 or TRBD2, each matching 6 bases. V was cut by 3 bases and J by 5 bases, with 15 bases left in between. This CDR3 spans 14 amino acids. Germline V gives CDR1 DFQATT, CDR2 SNEGSKA (reference sequence). CDR3 nucleotide sequence: TGCAGTGCTAGTCGAGGGGGGAGGTTAGATACGCAGTATTTT. The encoded protein is CSASRGGRLDTQYF.

This clonotype was seen at least ten times. The CDR3 nucleotides read TGTGCCAGCAGCCCCCGGGATTTAAGCTCTGGAAACACCATATATTTT. This codes for CASSPRDLSSGNTIYF. The chain couples TRBV7-6 to TRBJ1-3; D is unclear. The germline gives CDR1 SGHVS, CDR2 FNYEAQ. This CDR3 contains 16 residues. The germline V and J ends were trimmed by 5 bases and 0 bases, with 14 bases remaining between them. Filled out from reference TRBV7-6 and TRBJ1-3, the complete variable domain reads GAGVSQSPRYKVTKRGQDVALRCDPISGHVSLYWYRQALGQGPEFLTYFNYEAQQDKSGLPNDRFSAERPEGSISTLTIQRTEQRDSAMYRCASSPRDLSSGNTIYFGEGSWLTVV.

This clonotype was observed a few times. V gene TRBV4-2 combines with J gene TRBJ2-5; 15 positions match TRBD2. The CDR3 contains 17 residues. Germline V CDR1 and CDR2: LGHNA, YNFKEQ. The junction had 3 bases not matched to a gene; V was cut back by 4 bases and J by 0 bases. The CDR3 loop reads CASSPGLAGGDQETQYF. The CDR3 nucleotides read TGTGCCAGCAGCCCGGGACTAGCGGGAGGAGACCAAGAGACCCAGTACTTC.

The sample holds a few counts of this clonotype. The rearrangement uses TRBV3-1 and TRBJ2-7; 10 bases fit TRBD2. The V gene's germline CDR1 is LGHDT and CDR2 YNNKEL (reference sequence). There are 16 residues in the CDR3. V lost 1 base to trimming and J lost 0 bases; unmatched junction nucleotides: 3. The CDR3 nucleotides read TGTGCCAGCAGCCAAGGGCCTAGCGGGAGCTCCTACGAGCAGTACTTC. Translation: CASSQGPSGSSYEQYF.

This clonotype has more than one count but fewer than ten. This chain uses TRBV20-1 with TRBJ2-7; 7 bases line up with TRBD2. CDR1 is DFQATT and CDR2 is SNEGSKA in the germline V gene (reference sequence). This CDR3 is built from 12 residues. V gave up 3 bases and J gave up 4 bases; unmatched junction bases: 3. CDR3 nucleotides: TGCAGTGCTAGGGGGGAGGGTTACGAGCAGTACGTC. This gives the protein CSARGEGYEQYV.

This clonotype appeared a few times. This CDR3 is CASSRGTQQPQHF. For the CDR3, the DNA is TGTGCCAGCTCGAGAGGGACCCAGCAGCCCCAGCATTTT. The V gene is TRBV18, the J gene TRBJ1-5, with D perhaps matching TRBD1 (5 bases). Germline V gene lookup returns CDR1 KGHSH and CDR2 LQKENI. Trimming removed 6 bases at V and 7 bases at J, with 13 bases between. This CDR3 is 13 amino acids long.

V usage is TRBV4-2 and J usage is TRBJ2-5, with D unclear. The CDR3 length is 15 residues. Germline V gene lookup returns CDR1 LGHNA and CDR2 YNFKEQ. Trimming stripped 1 base from V and 1 base from J, with 10 bases between. The CDR3 DNA follows: TGTGCCAGCAGCCAAGTTGCACAGATCCAAGAGACCCAGTACTTC. Translating gives CASSQVAQIQETQYF.

The rearrangement uses TRBV18 and TRBJ1-4; no reliable D call. This CDR3 is 14 amino acids long. Germline CDR1 reads KGHSH; CDR2 reads LQKENI. Between the trimmed V and J ends, which lost 3 bases and 3 bases, there was a span of 8 bases. The CDR3 nucleotides are TGTGCCAGCTCACCCCAGACGTCTAATGAAAAACTGTTTTTT. This translates into CASSPQTSNEKLFF.

A few counts support this clonotype. The chain carries TRBV10-3 and TRBJ2-3; 8 bases map to TRBD2. CDR1 is ENHRY, CDR2 SYGVKD, per germline. The junction had 11 bases not matched to a gene; V was cut back by 9 bases and J by 0 bases. This CDR3 spans 16 amino acids. CDR3 coding DNA: TGTGCCATATCCGTAACTAGCGGCACTAGCACAGATACGCAGTATTTT. Protein product: CAISVTSGTSTDTQYF.

V is TRBV25-1 and J is TRBJ2-1, with 7 positions matching TRBD1. Germline CDR1 is MGHDK and CDR2 is SYGVNS. CDR3 length equals 16 residues. The ends lost 5 bases at V and 6 bases at J; junction bases unmatched: 13. CDR3 coding DNA: TGTGCCAGCAGTAAAAACGACAGGGCTTCGCGCAATGAGCAGTTCTTC. It is translated as CASSKNDRASRNEQFF.

This clonotype appeared many times. This sequence joins TRBV3-1 and TRBJ1-6; D remains unclear. V lost 1 base and J 8 bases, leaving 6 bases between the germline ends. Per germline, CDR1 LGHDT and CDR2 YNNKEL (reference sequence). The CDR3 spans 13 residues. In DNA, the CDR3 is TGTGCCAGCAGCCAAGGGACGGATTCACCCCTCCACTTT. This codes for CASSQGTDSPLHF.

This clonotype was found many times. V usage is TRBV7-3 and J usage is TRBJ1-1, with unresolved D. This CDR3 region has 13 residues. Trimming left V 5 bases short and J 1 base short, with 8 bases between. Germline V CDR1 and CDR2: SGHTA, FQGTGA. The CDR3 nucleotides are TGTGCCAGCAGCCCCGGACCGAACACTGAAGCTTTCTTT. It codes for CASSPGPNTEAFF.

The sample holds a few counts of this clonotype. Written as DNA, the CDR3 is TGTGCCAGCACGGATCTGCCGAACACTGAAGCTTTCTTT. Translating gives CASTDLPNTEAFF. V gene TRBV6-1 combines with J gene TRBJ1-1; D gene uncertain. CDR1 MNHNS and CDR2 SASEGT come from the germline V gene. V was pared by 7 bases and J by 1 base, with 10 bases between. The CDR3 runs 13 residues.

V gene TRBV4-3 combines with J gene TRBJ2-7; D remains unclear. The V end was cut by 5 bases, the J end by 4 bases, with 12 bases between. Per germline, CDR1 LGHNA and CDR2 YSLEER. The CDR3 spans 13 residues. CDR3: CASSGRPGYEQYF. The CDR3 DNA follows: TGCGCCAGCAGCGGACGACCTGGATACGAGCAGTACTTC.

This clonotype has at least ten counts. The rearrangement uses TRBV9 and TRBJ2-1; D possibly corresponds to TRBD2 (5 bases). The CDR3 length is 13 residues. The germline gives CDR1 SGDLS, CDR2 YYNGEE. The ends were cut back, 4 bases at V and 7 bases at J, with 12 bases in the middle. The CDR3 DNA reads TGTGCCAGCAGCCCCTCGAGGGAAAATGAGCAGTTCTTC. Protein: CASSPSRENEQFF.

The table lists this clonotype with a few counts. The chain links TRBV20-1 to TRBJ1-1, with TRBD1 as a possible D gene (5 bases). V dropped 2 bases and J dropped 2 bases, with 12 bases sitting between them. This CDR3 has 14 residues. Germline assignment: CDR1 DFQATT and CDR2 SNEGSKA (reference sequence). The CDR3: CSARKITGNTEAFF. CDR3 nucleotides: TGCAGTGCTAGAAAAATAACAGGCAACACTGAAGCTTTCTTT.

J is TRBJ2-1 and V is TRBV9, with 9 bases fitting TRBD2. From germline, CDR1 is SGDLS and CDR2 YYNGEE. The CDR3 is 14 residues long. Germline trimming cut 4 bases from V and 9 bases from J; bases unmatched to any gene: 8. In DNA, the CDR3 is TGTGCCAGCAGCTCGGGGACTAGCTTCGTTGAGCAGTTCTTC. It translates to CASSSGTSFVEQFF.

This chain connects TRBV4-1 to TRBJ2-7, with 10 bases identical to TRBD1. The J segment lost 0 bases and the V segment lost 2 bases, leaving 1 base of the junction unmatched. The CDR3 extends over 15 amino acids. CDR1 MGHRA and CDR2 YSYEKL come from the germline V gene. Written as DNA, the CDR3 is TGCGCCAGCAGCCAATGGACAGGGGGCTCCTACGAGCAGTACTTC. It codes for CASSQWTGGSYEQYF.

The sample holds a few counts of this clonotype. This chain connects TRBV3-1 to TRBJ2-1, with D tentatively TRBD2 (6 bases). The CDR3 is made up of 15 amino acids. Looked up from germline, CDR1 is LGHDT and CDR2 is YNNKEL (reference sequence). Trimming took 1 base from V and 3 from J, leaving 10 bases between them. DNA for the CDR3: TGTGCCAGCAGCCAAGGAACGGGAGACTACAATGAGCAGTTCTTC. This codes for CASSQGTGDYNEQFF.

The chain uses TRBV5-5 and TRBJ1-5; D not certain. CDR1 and CDR2 from the germline V gene are SGHKS and YYEKEE (reference sequence). Trimming removed 0 bases at V and 1 base at J, with 8 bases between. The CDR3 runs to 15 residues. The CDR3 DNA reads TGTGCCAGCAGCTTGGTATCCGGGAGCAATCAGCCCCAGCATTTT. Amino acids: CASSLVSGSNQPQHF.